Following are 13 T cell receptor beta chains from one sample sequenced in a study of graft-versus-host responses after intestinal transplantation. Sequencing was performed with immunoSEQ multiplex PCR; in TCRdb, only in-frame clones are kept and a portion is missing. In the table there are 25,000 or so clones, 90% to 95% of which are singletons. The material was PBMCs, obtained just under 40 days after intestinal transplant. These receptors all come from a human patient who received an intestinal transplant, so some T cells may come from the graft donor.

V and J are TRBV9 and TRBJ2-5; D is tentatively TRBD1 or TRBD2 (5 bases each). The DNA end is a closer match to TRBJ2-7, so the J assignment may be wrong. There are 16 residues in the CDR3. Germline V lookup: CDR1 SGDLS, CDR2 YYNGEE. CDR3 loop: CASSVEPGTGLYEQYF. The CDR3 DNA reads as TGTGCCAGCAGCGTAGAACCCGGGACGGGGCTATACGAGCAGTACTTC.

J is TRBJ1-5 and V is TRBV6-5; 7 bases agree with TRBD1. This CDR3 has 14 amino acids. Germline trimming cut 6 bases from V and 7 bases from J; bases unmatched to any gene: 9. The germline V gene encodes CDR1 MNHEY and CDR2 SVGAGI. The CDR3 nucleotides read TGTGCCAGCAGCCCAGGGGGGGCAGGGCAGCCCCAGCATTTT. Translation: CASSPGGAGQPQHF.

This clone was seen a handful of times. This chain's CDR3 is CASSLDRMNADTQYF. The CDR3 nucleotides are TGCGCCAGCAGCTTGGATCGCATGAACGCAGATACGCAGTATTTT. The chain links TRBV5-1 to TRBJ2-3, with D unclear. CDR3 length: 15 residues. Trimming left V 0 bases short and J 4 bases short, with 12 bases between. Germline CDR1 and CDR2: SGHRS and YFSETQ.

The genes are TRBV6-6 and TRBJ1-1, with D uncertain. The CDR3 has 14 residues. Germline CDR1 MNHNY, CDR2 SVGAGI (reference sequence). V gave up 0 bases and J gave up 1 base, with 6 bases separating them. This CDR3 is CASSYSFGNTEAFF. The CDR3 nucleotides are TGTGCCAGCAGTTACTCGTTCGGGAACACTGAAGCTTTCTTT.

CDR3 DNA: TGTGCCAGCAGTTTTCCCAGGGAGGATGAAAAACTGTTTTTT. Translated, it gives CASSFPREDEKLFF. J is TRBJ1-4 and V is TRBV6-1; perhaps TRBD1 as D (5 bases). Germline V lookup: CDR1 MNHNS, CDR2 SASEGT. Trimming removed 5 bases from V and 6 bases from J, with 13 bases in between. The CDR3 consists of 14 residues.

The chain carries TRBV9 and TRBJ2-3; D not certain. V was cut by 3 bases and J by 0 bases, with 14 bases left in between. In germline, CDR1 is SGDLS, CDR2 YYNGEE. This CDR3 comprises 16 residues. CDR3 nucleotide sequence: TGTGCCAGCAGCGCCAACAGAGAATCTAGCACAGATACGCAGTATTTT. Its protein product is CASSANRESSTDTQYF. The variable domain in full, with the rest retrieved from reference TRBV9 and TRBJ2-3, is DSGVTQTPKHLITATGQRVTLRCSPRSGDLSVYWYQQSLDQGLQFLIQYYNGEERAKGNILERFSAQQFPDLHSELNLSSLELGDSALYFCASSANRESSTDTQYFGPGTRLTVL.

CDR3: CASSLIPGGAGELFF. The CDR3 coding sequence is TGTGCCAGCAGCTTGATTCCGGGAGGGGCCGGGGAGCTGTTTTTT. V usage is TRBV5-4 and J usage is TRBJ2-2; 8 bases match TRBD2. With V trimmed by 1 base and J by 6 bases, 5 bases remained unmatched. CDR1 SGHNT and CDR2 YYREEE come from the germline V gene (reference sequence). The CDR3 runs to 15 residues.

This sequence joins TRBV7-2 and TRBJ2-1, with D perhaps TRBD2 (5 bases). The germline V gene has CDR1 SGHTA and CDR2 FQGNSA. The CDR3 loop spans 18 amino acids. Between the trimmed V and J ends, which lost 0 bases and 0 bases, there was a span of 15 bases. CDR3 DNA: TGTGCCAGCAGCTTAGCCGTCCCTAGCAGATACTCCTACAATGAGCAGTTCTTC. The encoded protein is CASSLAVPSRYSYNEQFF.

The chain carries TRBV6-1 and TRBJ2-5; no clear D. The CDR3 contains 18 residues. Trimming stripped 0 bases from V and 7 bases from J, with 24 bases between. The V gene's germline CDR1 is MNHNS and CDR2 SASEGT. The CDR3 DNA sequence: TGTGCCAGCAGTGAAGCGGCTTGGGGTGGGTTTTCCTCCGGGACCCAGTACTTC. Translated, it gives CASSEAAWGGFSSGTQYF.

V is TRBV6-5 and J is TRBJ2-1; 9 nucleotides align to TRBD2. V dropped 5 bases and J dropped 3; count of bases not matched to a gene: 5. The V gene's germline CDR1 is MNHEY and CDR2 SVGAGI. The CDR3 has 15 amino acids. The chain's CDR3 is CASSRISGSYNEQFF. Written as DNA, the CDR3 is TGTGCCAGCAGTCGAATTAGCGGGAGCTACAATGAGCAGTTCTTC.

The V gene is TRBV10-3, the J gene TRBJ2-1, with a possible D match to TRBD2 (5 bases). V dropped 2 bases and J dropped 6 bases, with 23 bases sitting between them. Germline CDR1 is ENHRY and CDR2 is SYGVKD. The CDR3 loop spans 18 amino acids. The CDR3 sequence is CAISERAQLVIFGNEQFF. The CDR3 nucleotides are TGTGCCATCAGTGAGAGGGCCCAACTAGTCATCTTCGGCAATGAGCAGTTCTTC.

The V call is TRBV28, the J call TRBJ1-1; D gene ambiguous. Per the germline V gene, CDR1 is MDHEN and CDR2 is SYDVKM. V shed 5 bases and J shed 5 bases, with 18 bases lying between them. This CDR3 spans 15 amino acids. CDR3 region: CASSLYGGSVTEAFF. CDR3 in DNA: TGTGCCAGCAGTCTATATGGAGGGTCGGTGACTGAAGCTTTCTTT. The full variable domain, completed using reference TRBV28 and TRBJ1-1, is DVKVTQSSRYLVKRTGEKVFLECVQDMDHENMFWYRQDPGLGLRLIYFSYDVKMKEKGDIPEGYSVSREKKERFSLILESASTNQTSMYLCASSLYGGSVTEAFFGQGTRLTVV.

The chain uses TRBV19 and TRBJ1-1; D possibly corresponds to TRBD1 (5 bases). This CDR3 region has 12 residues. V was pared by 3 bases and J by 7 bases, with 9 bases between. From germline, CDR1 is LNHDA and CDR2 SQIVND (reference sequence). This chain's CDR3 is CASSIPDSEAFF. CDR3 nucleotides: TGTGCCAGTAGTATCCCAGACAGTGAAGCTTTCTTT. Using reference TRBV19 and TRBJ1-1 for the parts outside the CDR3, the full variable domain is DGGITQSPKYLFRKEGQNVTLSCEQNLNHDAMYWYRQDPGQGLRLIYYSQIVNDFQKGDIAEGYSVSREKKESFPLTVTSAQKNPTAFYLCASSIPDSEAFFGQGTRLTVV.